Listed here are 30 T cell receptor beta chains from one sample, sequenced in a study of T cells in Graves' hyperthyroidism and ophthalmopathy. Amplification targeted TCR beta CDR3 regions from RNA transcripts. Researchers ran a first-round RT-PCR on the TCR CDR3 using the HTBI primer set. In TCRdb, the multiplex PCR reads were re-called with MiXCR into one record per CDR3 protein. The sample holds under 600,000 distinct CDR3 sequences, about a sixth seen once. Sequenced material: blood. The receptors derive from a woman between 40 and 50 years old with Graves' ophthalmopathy.

This clonotype has at least ten counts. The chain is built from TRBV30 and TRBJ2-5; D uncertain. Germline V gene sequence: CDR1 GTSNPN, CDR2 SVGIG (reference sequence). Between the trimmed V and J ends, which lost 7 bases and 0 bases, there was a span of 9 bases. The CDR3 contains 12 residues. DNA for the CDR3: TGTGCCTTACAGCGCTACCAAGAGACCCAGTACTTC. Protein product: CALQRYQETQYF.

Many counts were recorded for this clonotype. The CDR3, as DNA: TGTGCCAGCTCACCACCGTGGGGGGAGACGAACACTGAAGCTTTCTTT. Its protein is CASSPPWGETNTEAFF. The chain is built from TRBV18 and TRBJ1-1, with TRBD1 as a possible D gene (5 bases). Per the germline V gene, CDR1 is KGHSH and CDR2 is LQKENI. Trimming took 0 bases from V and 1 from J, leaving 12 bases between them. The CDR3 covers 16 residues.

The V call is TRBV7-8, the J call TRBJ1-1, with D possibly TRBD1 on 5 matching bases. Trimming removed 5 bases at V and 0 bases at J, with 13 bases between. The CDR3 length is 15 residues. CDR1 and CDR2 (germline): SGHVS, FQNEAQ. The CDR3 loop is CASSVQAGVNTEAFF. The DNA for the CDR3 is TGTGCCAGCAGCGTCCAGGCGGGGGTGAACACTGAAGCTTTCTTT.

The V and J genes are TRBV6-1 and TRBJ1-4; the D gene is possibly TRBD1 (5 bases). The germline CDR1 and CDR2 sequences are MNHNS and SASEGT. V shed 7 bases and J shed 3 bases, with 18 bases lying between them. There are 16 residues in the CDR3. The CDR3 reads CASTRGRGWANEKLFF. The CDR3 nucleotides are TGTGCCAGCACCCGAGGGAGGGGTTGGGCTAATGAAAAACTGTTTTTT.

This clonotype was seen many times. The rearrangement links TRBV10-3 to TRBJ1-5; D unresolved. Germline lookup yields CDR1 ENHRY and CDR2 SYGVKD. V dropped 0 bases and J dropped 0 bases, with 12 bases sitting between them. The CDR3 is 17 amino acids. CDR3 residues: CAISESVSTDSNQPQHF. DNA for the CDR3: TGTGCCATCAGTGAGTCTGTGTCGACGGATAGCAATCAGCCCCAGCATTTT.

This clonotype was seen a few times. The chain links TRBV20-1 to TRBJ1-5; TRBD1 aligns across 11 bases. The CDR3 sequence is 13 residues long. V lost 8 bases, J lost 5 bases, and 5 bases stayed unmatched. Germline V gene sequence: CDR1 DFQATT, CDR2 SNEGSKA (reference sequence). CDR3 DNA sequence: TGCAGTTTTCCGGGACAGGGGGATCAGCCCCAGCATTTT. Translation gives CSFPGQGDQPQHF.

This chain links TRBV19 with TRBJ1-5; D is ambiguous. CDR1 and CDR2 from the germline V gene are LNHDA and SQIVND (reference sequence). The CDR3 contains 16 residues. Trimming stripped 3 bases from V and 0 bases from J, with 12 bases between. CDR3 nucleotides: TGTGCCAGTAGTATTCATTCGTCAATTAGCAATCAGCCCCAGCATTTT. Protein: CASSIHSSISNQPQHF. Based on the CDR3 plus reference TRBV19 and TRBJ1-5, the full variable domain is DGGITQSPKYLFRKEGQNVTLSCEQNLNHDAMYWYRQDPGQGLRLIYYSQIVNDFQKGDIAEGYSVSREKKESFPLTVTSAQKNPTAFYLCASSIHSSISNQPQHFGDGTRLSIL.

This clonotype appeared many times. The V gene is TRBV12-3 or TRBV12-4, the J gene TRBJ1-1; D is undetermined. The length of the CDR3 is 16 residues. V was trimmed by 1 base and J by 1 base, leaving 13 bases between them. The CDR3 reads CASSLEGVNTNTEAFF. CDR3 DNA: TGTGCCAGCAGTTTAGAAGGAGTTAATACGAACACTGAAGCTTTCTTT.

The chain combines TRBV27 with TRBJ2-2; D is ambiguous. Trimming removed 7 bases at V and 3 bases at J, with 6 bases between. This CDR3 has 12 residues. CDR1 and CDR2 from the germline V gene are MNHEY and SMNVEV (reference sequence). The CDR3 reads CASKRHTGELFF. In DNA form, the CDR3 reads TGTGCCAGCAAAAGGCACACCGGGGAGCTGTTTTTT.

This clonotype was counted ten times or more. The CDR3, as DNA: TGTGCCAGCAGCCCCGAGATTGGGGAGCAGTTCTTC. Translating gives CASSPEIGEQFF. The chain employs TRBV6-2 or TRBV6-3 and TRBJ2-1, with D unresolved. The CDR3 extends over 12 amino acids. Germline assignment: CDR1 MNHEY and CDR2 SVGEGT. Deletions cut 6 bases from V and 10 bases from J, with 13 bases between.

Concerning this clonotype: An end of the junction differs from the germline gene, which may be a read error. The chain carries TRBV12-3 or TRBV12-4 and TRBJ1-1; D unclear. This CDR3 has 13 residues. CDR3 loop: CASSPRENAEAFF. The CDR3 bases are TGTGCCAGCAGCCCAAGGGAGAACGCTGAAGCTTTCTTT.

This chain links TRBV19 with TRBJ2-1, with TRBD2 matching 7 bases. The ends lost 1 base at V and 3 bases at J; junction bases unmatched: 6. The CDR3 spans 16 residues. Germline CDR1 LNHDA, CDR2 SQIVND (reference sequence). The CDR3 coding sequence is TGTGCCAGTAGTATAGGGGAGGGGTTTAGCTACAATGAGCAGTTCTTC. Amino acids: CASSIGEGFSYNEQFF.

The chain carries TRBV7-9 and TRBJ2-2; 7 positions match TRBD1. CDR3 length: 15 residues. Trimming at V came to 7 bases and at J to 0 bases, leaving 5 bases not matched to a gene. Germline values: CDR1 SEHNR, CDR2 FQNEAQ (reference sequence). The CDR3 loop is CASTPGTANTGELFF. The DNA for the CDR3 is TGTGCCAGCACCCCCGGGACAGCGAACACCGGGGAGCTGTTTTTT. The complete variable domain, with remaining parts taken from reference TRBV7-9 and TRBJ2-2, reads DTGVSQNPRHKITKRGQNVTFRCDPISEHNRLYWYRQTLGQGPEFLTYFQNEAQLEKSRLLSDRFSAERPKGSFSTLEIQRTEQGDSAMYLCASTPGTANTGELFFGEGSRLTVL.

This clonotype was detected many times. The chain carries TRBV2 and TRBJ1-1, with D maybe TRBD1 (5 bases). V was trimmed by 4 bases and J by 2 bases, leaving 11 bases between them. The CDR3 has 14 residues. Germline V gene lookup returns CDR1 SNHLY and CDR2 FYNNEI. As DNA, the CDR3 is TGTGCCAGCAGTGCCAGGGTATCTAACACTGAAGCTTTCTTT. Its protein is CASSARVSNTEAFF.

The rearrangement uses TRBV4-1 and TRBJ1-5, with D hard to call. The CDR3 is 13 amino acids. Trimming took 1 base from V and 7 from J, leaving 8 bases between them. Per the germline V gene, CDR1 is MGHRA and CDR2 is YSYEKL. The CDR3 reads CASSQAYGQPQHF. The CDR3 DNA is TGCGCCAGCAGCCAAGCATACGGGCAGCCCCAGCATTTT.

This clonotype came up many times. The chain recombines TRBV7-9 with TRBJ2-3, with D unresolved. Germline V CDR1 and CDR2: SEHNR, FQNEAQ (reference sequence). V lost 1 base, J lost 5 bases, and 4 bases lay in between. The CDR3 extends over 12 amino acids. The CDR3 spells CASSLVVDTQYF. For the CDR3, the DNA is TGTGCCAGCAGCTTAGTGGTAGATACGCAGTATTTT.

This clonotype appeared many times. This sequence joins TRBV6-1 and TRBJ2-2; TRBD2 is a possible D gene (6 bases). Germline CDR1 reads MNHNS; CDR2 reads SASEGT. This CDR3 spans 15 amino acids. Trimming took off 2 bases at V and 1 base at J, with 8 bases between the two ends. The CDR3 nucleotides are TGTGCCAGCAGTGAATTTAGCGGGAACACCGGGGAGCTGTTTTTT. It encodes CASSEFSGNTGELFF.

This clonotype was detected many times. The chain uses TRBV7-3 and TRBJ2-1; 9 positions agree with TRBD2. The CDR3 has 18 amino acids. After removal of 1 base from V and 5 bases from J, the junction contained 12 bases not matched to a gene. The germline CDR1 and CDR2 sequences are SGHTA and FQGTGA. CDR3 in DNA: TGTGCCAGCAGCTTAAAGAGGGGTGGGGGACTAGCTCACAATGAGCAGTTCTTC. Translation gives CASSLKRGGGLAHNEQFF.

By its share, this clonotype is medium-sized. The chain uses TRBV20-1 and TRBJ1-2, with 12 bases that match TRBD1. The CDR3 is made up of 15 amino acids. V gave up 5 bases and J gave up 5 bases; unmatched junction bases: 9. CDR1 DFQATT and CDR2 SNEGSKA come from the germline V gene (reference sequence). CDR3 region: CSAYNRDRGQYGYTF. In DNA, the CDR3 is TGCAGTGCTTACAACCGGGACAGGGGGCAATATGGCTACACCTTC.

This clonotype occurred a few times. The chain carries TRBV5-5 and TRBJ2-1; 7 positions match TRBD1. This CDR3 comprises 15 residues. Germline CDR1 SGHKS, CDR2 YYEKEE (reference sequence). The V segment lost 3 bases and the J segment 5 bases; nucleotides outside the gene matches: 8. The CDR3 sequence is CASSSTGILDNEQFF. As DNA, the CDR3 is TGTGCCAGCAGCTCGACAGGGATCTTAGACAATGAGCAGTTCTTC. Looking up the rest from reference TRBV5-5 and TRBJ2-1 gives the full variable domain: DAGVTQSPTHLIKTRGQQVTLRCSPISGHKSVSWYQQVLGQGPQFIFQYYEKEERGRGNFPDRFSARQFPNYSSELNVNALLLGDSALYLCASSSTGILDNEQFFGPGTRLTVL.

This clonotype was seen repeatedly, ten times or more. The chain links TRBV30 to TRBJ2-7; D is undetermined. V was shortened by 1 base and J by 6 bases, with 22 bases between the two germline ends. Germline CDR1 GTSNPN, CDR2 SVGIG (reference sequence). The CDR3 length is 16 residues. The CDR3 DNA sequence: TGTGCCTGGAGTGCCGTAGGAAGGAGTACGTCAGGCGAGCAGTACTTC. Protein product: CAWSAVGRSTSGEQYF.

This clonotype was counted a few times. This rearrangement joins TRBV18 to TRBJ2-2, with D possibly called TRBD1 or TRBD2 (5 bases each). The CDR3 runs to 15 residues. Trimming shortened V by 3 bases and J by 9 bases, and 17 bases separated the two germline ends. Germline-derived CDR1 and CDR2 are KGHSH and LQKENI. In DNA, the CDR3 is TGTGCCAGCTCACCTGACCCGGGACGACTAAGGGAGCTGTTTTTT. Encoded protein: CASSPDPGRLRELFF. Supplemented by reference TRBV18 and TRBJ2-2, the full variable domain reads NAGVMQNPRHLVRRRGQEARLRCSPMKGHSHVYWYRQLPEEGLKFMVYLQKENIIDESGMPKERFSAEFPKEGPSILRIQQVVRGDSAAYFCASSPDPGRLRELFFGEGSRLTVL.

This clonotype was seen more than once but under ten times. V and J are TRBV6-1 and TRBJ2-3; perhaps TRBD2 as D (6 bases). Deletions cut 6 bases from V and 4 bases from J, with 11 bases between. This CDR3 has 13 residues. Germline lookup yields CDR1 MNHNS and CDR2 SASEGT. The CDR3 coding sequence is TGTGCCAGCAGGGAGGGCAGCGCAGATACGCAGTATTTT. Translation: CASREGSADTQYF.

The V gene is TRBV28, the J gene TRBJ1-5; 7 nucleotides match TRBD1. Germline V lookup: CDR1 MDHEN, CDR2 SYDVKM. The CDR3 runs to 15 residues. Trimming removed 6 bases from V and 13 bases from J; junction bases left unmatched: 18. The DNA for the CDR3 is TGTGCCAGCAGGGGCCATGACAGGGTGAACCAGTCTCAGCATTTT. Translated: CASRGHDRVNQSQHF.

This clonotype occurred many times. V gene TRBV6-1 combines with J gene TRBJ2-1; D is possibly TRBD2 (5 bases). The CDR3 is 16 residues long. Germline values: CDR1 MNHNS, CDR2 SASEGT. V lost 2 bases, J lost 2 bases, and 13 bases lay in between. CDR3 DNA sequence: TGTGCCAGCAGTGAACGCGGGTCCAGCCCCTACAATGAGCAGTTCTTC. Translated, it gives CASSERGSSPYNEQFF.

This clonotype was counted ten times or more. The chain uses TRBV5-1 and TRBJ2-3, with 8 bases that match TRBD2. This CDR3 has 15 amino acids. J lost 4 bases, V lost 1 base, and 5 bases had no gene match. Germline CDR1 and CDR2: SGHRS and YFSETQ. The CDR3 spells CASSLSAGGADTQYF. The CDR3, as DNA: TGCGCCAGCAGCTTGTCTGCGGGAGGTGCAGATACGCAGTATTTT.

This clonotype was counted ten times or more. The chain employs TRBV10-3 and TRBJ1-6; D might be TRBD1 (5 bases). This CDR3 is built from 12 residues. Germline V CDR1 and CDR2: ENHRY, SYGVKD. Between the trimmed V and J ends, which lost 6 bases and 10 bases, there was a span of 10 bases. CDR3 nucleotides: TGTGCCATCAGAACCGGGGGATCACCCCTCCACTTT. This translates into CAIRTGGSPLHF.

As for this clonotype: A much larger clone sits a single nucleotide away, making a read error possible. This rearrangement joins TRBV11-3 to TRBJ1-5, with D perhaps TRBD1 (6 bases). CDR3 size: 17 residues. Germline V lookup: CDR1 SGHNT, CDR2 YENEEA. This CDR3 reads CASSPAPGQSANEPRHF. DNA for the CDR3: TGTGCCAGCAGCCCTGCGCCTGGACAGTCGGCTAACGAGCCCCGGCATTTT.

This clonotype was picked up many times. This chain links TRBV11-2 with TRBJ1-1; no reliable D call. With 5 bases removed from V and 1 base from J, the gap between germline ends came to 8 bases. CDR3 size: 13 residues. Germline-derived CDR1 and CDR2 are SGHAT and FQNNGV. The CDR3 sequence is CASSATQNTEAFF. Here the CDR3 DNA reads TGTGCCAGCAGCGCGACACAGAACACTGAAGCTTTCTTT.

About this clonotype: A much larger clone is a single base away; this may be a read error. This chain joins TRBV3-1 and TRBJ1-3; D not certain. CDR3 length equals 15 residues. Germline CDR1 LGHDT, CDR2 YNNKEL (reference sequence). The CDR3 protein is CAGSRRDLSGNTIYF. CDR3 DNA sequence: TGTGCCGGCAGCCGACGAGACCTCTCTGGAAACACCATATATTTT.